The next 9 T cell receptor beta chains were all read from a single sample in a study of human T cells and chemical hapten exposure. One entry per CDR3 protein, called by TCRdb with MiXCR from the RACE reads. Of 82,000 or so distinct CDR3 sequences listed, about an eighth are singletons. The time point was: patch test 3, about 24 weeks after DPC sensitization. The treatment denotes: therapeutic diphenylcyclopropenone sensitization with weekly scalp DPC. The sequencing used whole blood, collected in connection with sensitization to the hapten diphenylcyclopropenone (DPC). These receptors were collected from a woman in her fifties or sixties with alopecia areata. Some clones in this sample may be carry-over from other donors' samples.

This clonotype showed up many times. The CDR3 is CASRTFGTNEKLFF. The DNA of the CDR3 is TGTGCCAGTAGGACGTTCGGAACTAATGAAAAACTGTTTTTT. V is TRBV19 and J is TRBJ1-4; D not certain. Per germline, CDR1 LNHDA and CDR2 SQIVND (reference sequence). CDR3 size: 14 residues. Between the trimmed V and J ends, which lost 6 bases and 1 base, there was a span of 9 bases.

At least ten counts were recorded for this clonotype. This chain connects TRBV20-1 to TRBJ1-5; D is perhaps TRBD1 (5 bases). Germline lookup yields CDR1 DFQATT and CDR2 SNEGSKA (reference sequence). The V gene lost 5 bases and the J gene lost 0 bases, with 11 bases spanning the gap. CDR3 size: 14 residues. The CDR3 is CSAPYGGSNQPQHF. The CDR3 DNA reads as TGCAGTGCTCCTTATGGGGGTAGCAATCAGCCCCAGCATTTT.

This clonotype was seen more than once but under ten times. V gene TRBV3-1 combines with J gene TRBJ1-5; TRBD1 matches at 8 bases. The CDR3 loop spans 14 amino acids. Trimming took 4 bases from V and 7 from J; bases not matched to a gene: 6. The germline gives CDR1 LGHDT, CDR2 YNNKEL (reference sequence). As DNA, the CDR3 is TGTGCCAGCAGCCTCGGACAGGGCGGCCAGCCCCAGCATTTT. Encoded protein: CASSLGQGGQPQHF.

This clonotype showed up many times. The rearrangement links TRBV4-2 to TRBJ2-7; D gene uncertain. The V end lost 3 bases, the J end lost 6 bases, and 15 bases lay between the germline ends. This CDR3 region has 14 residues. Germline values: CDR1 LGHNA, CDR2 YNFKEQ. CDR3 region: CASSQTEPPGEQYF. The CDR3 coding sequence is TGTGCCAGCAGCCAGACGGAGCCCCCGGGCGAGCAGTACTTC.

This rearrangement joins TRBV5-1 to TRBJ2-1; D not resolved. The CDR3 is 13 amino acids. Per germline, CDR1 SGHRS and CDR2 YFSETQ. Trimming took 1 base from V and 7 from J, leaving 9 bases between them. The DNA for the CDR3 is TGCGCCAGCAGCTTGTCGTCCGAGAATGAGCAGTTCTTC. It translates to CASSLSSENEQFF.

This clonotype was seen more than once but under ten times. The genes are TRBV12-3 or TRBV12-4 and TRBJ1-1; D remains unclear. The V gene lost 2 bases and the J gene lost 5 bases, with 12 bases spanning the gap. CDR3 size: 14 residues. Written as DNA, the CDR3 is TGTGCCAGCAGTTTAATTGGGGTCCGGACTGAAGCTTTCTTT. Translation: CASSLIGVRTEAFF.

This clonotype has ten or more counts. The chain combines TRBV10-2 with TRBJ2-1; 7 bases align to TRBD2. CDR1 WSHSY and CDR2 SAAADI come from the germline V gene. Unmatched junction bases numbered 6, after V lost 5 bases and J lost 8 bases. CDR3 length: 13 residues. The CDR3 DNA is TGCGCCAGCAGTTTGGGGAGGGCCGATGAGCAGTTCTTC. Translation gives CASSLGRADEQFF.

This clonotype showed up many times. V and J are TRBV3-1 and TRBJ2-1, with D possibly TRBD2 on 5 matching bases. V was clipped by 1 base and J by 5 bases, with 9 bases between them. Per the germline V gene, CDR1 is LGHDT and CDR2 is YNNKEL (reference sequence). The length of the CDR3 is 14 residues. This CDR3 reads CASSQGTSDNEQFF. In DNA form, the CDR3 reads TGTGCCAGCAGCCAAGGGACTTCCGACAATGAGCAGTTCTTC.

CDR3 bases: TGCAGCGTTTTCGTCCCGGGACAGCTCTACAATGAGCAGTTCTTC. It encodes CSVFVPGQLYNEQFF. The chain is built from TRBV29-1 and TRBJ2-1; 7 bases agree with TRBD1. The J segment lost 3 bases and the V segment lost 5 bases, leaving 10 bases of the junction unmatched. CDR3 length: 15 residues. Per germline, CDR1 SQVTM and CDR2 ANQGSEA.